The 32 T cell receptor beta chains below come from one sample, sequenced in a study of T cells in Graves' hyperthyroidism and ophthalmopathy. Authors of the study amplified TCR beta CDR3 regions from RNA transcripts. The HTBI primer set served for first-round RT-PCR of the TCR CDR3. TCRdb recomputed calls from the multiplex PCR reads with MiXCR, one row per CDR3 protein. The sample yields around 300,000 distinct CDR3 sequences, roughly 15% seen once. The material sequenced was blood. These receptors were obtained from a woman in her fifties or sixties with Graves' hyperthyroidism that later progressed to Graves' ophthalmopathy.

As to this clonotype: This sequence may be a read error, since a much larger clone differs from it by one base. This chain joins TRBV20-1 and TRBJ2-3, with TRBD2 identical over 13 bases. This CDR3 is 16 amino acids long. V shed 5 bases and J 5 bases; nucleotides not matched to a gene: 10. The germline gives CDR1 DFQATT, CDR2 SNEGSKA (reference sequence). The CDR3 is CSAVPGTSGIRDTQYF. CDR3 sequence (DNA): TGCAGTGCTGTACCCGGGACTAGCGGGATAAGAGATACGCAGTATTTT.

Many counts were recorded for this clonotype. The chain has TRBV12-3 or TRBV12-4 and TRBJ1-6, with 11 bases that match TRBD1. Trimming took 6 bases from V and 8 from J; bases not matched to a gene: 6. The CDR3 contains 15 residues. The CDR3, as DNA: TGTGCCAGCAGCGACCGGGACAGGGGGTATTCACCCCTCCACTTT. It translates to CASSDRDRGYSPLHF.

This clonotype was observed at least ten times. This chain connects TRBV7-6 to TRBJ1-1, with TRBD1 matching 7 bases. V was pared by 5 bases and J by 3 bases, with 9 bases of the junction left unmatched. Looked up from germline, CDR1 is SGHVS and CDR2 is FNYEAQ. This CDR3 comprises 15 residues. CDR3 nucleotides: TGTGCCAGCAGCCGCCAGGGGGGATTGTACACTGAAGCTTTCTTT. This encodes CASSRQGGLYTEAFF. Looking up the rest from reference TRBV7-6 and TRBJ1-1 gives the full variable domain: GAGVSQSPRYKVTKRGQDVALRCDPISGHVSLYWYRQALGQGPEFLTYFNYEAQQDKSGLPNDRFSAERPEGSISTLTIQRTEQRDSAMYRCASSRQGGLYTEAFFGQGTRLTVV.

This clonotype was seen repeatedly, ten times or more. The rearrangement uses TRBV20-1 and TRBJ1-5; weak D call: TRBD1 (5 bases). Per the germline V gene, CDR1 is DFQATT and CDR2 is SNEGSKA (reference sequence). CDR3 length equals 14 residues. V gave up 6 bases and J gave up 4 bases, with 16 bases separating them. The CDR3, as DNA: TGCAGTGCCCCCGACAGAAATCTTAATCAGCCCCAGCATTTT. This translates into CSAPDRNLNQPQHF.

The genes are TRBV6-5 and TRBJ1-1, with 7 bases that match TRBD1. The V segment lost 3 bases and the J segment 6 bases; nucleotides outside the gene matches: 10. The V gene's germline CDR1 is MNHEY and CDR2 SVGAGI. The CDR3 sequence is 15 residues long. The CDR3 region is CASSYDIGGGAEAFF. DNA of the CDR3: TGTGCCAGCAGTTATGATATAGGAGGGGGCGCTGAAGCTTTCTTT.

This clonotype was seen only a few times. The chain is built from TRBV5-1 and TRBJ2-2; 13 nucleotides align to TRBD2. The CDR3 covers 19 residues. From germline, CDR1 is SGHRS and CDR2 YFSETQ. Trimming removed 3 bases from V and 4 bases from J; junction bases left unmatched: 12. The CDR3 DNA reads as TGCGCCAGCAGCTCCTTACTAGCGGGAGGGGCCACTGGCACCGGGGAGCTGTTTTTT. It yields the protein CASSSLLAGGATGTGELFF.

This clonotype was counted many times. The rearrangement links TRBV2 to TRBJ1-3; D not resolved. The ends were cut back, 0 bases at V and 2 bases at J, with 8 bases in the middle. CDR1 is SNHLY, CDR2 FYNNEI, per germline. The CDR3 sequence is 15 residues long. Written as DNA, the CDR3 is TGTGCCAGCAGTGAAGCAGGGTGGCCTGGAAACACCATATATTTT. Translating gives CASSEAGWPGNTIYF.

This clonotype appeared many times. The genes are TRBV6-1 and TRBJ2-7; D unclear. V dropped 4 bases and J dropped 2 bases, with 18 bases sitting between them. CDR1 MNHNS and CDR2 SASEGT come from the germline V gene. The CDR3 is made up of 16 amino acids. CDR3 in DNA: TGTGCCAGCAGTGCCTTAATACTAATCCCAACCTACGAGCAGTACTTC. Translating it yields CASSALILIPTYEQYF.

The chain recombines TRBV15 with TRBJ2-2, with 8 positions matching TRBD2. Trimming removed 0 bases from V and 6 bases from J; junction bases left unmatched: 3. The CDR3 extends over 15 amino acids. Germline V gene lookup returns CDR1 LNHNV and CDR2 YYDKDF (reference sequence). CDR3 sequence: CATSRDREGPGELFF. The CDR3 coding sequence is TGTGCCACCAGCAGAGACCGGGAGGGCCCCGGGGAGCTGTTTTTT.

This clonotype was observed a handful of times. The chain links TRBV20-1 to TRBJ2-1; tentatively, D is TRBD1 or TRBD2 (5 bases each). The CDR3 is made up of 14 amino acids. The V gene lost 2 bases and the J gene lost 5 bases, with 13 bases spanning the gap. The germline V gene has CDR1 DFQATT and CDR2 SNEGSKA (reference sequence). The CDR3 reads CSARSGTADNEQFF. DNA of the CDR3: TGCAGTGCTAGATCGGGGACGGCAGACAATGAGCAGTTCTTC.

This clonotype has at least ten counts. The chain is built from TRBV29-1 and TRBJ2-7, with TRBD2 identical over 9 bases. V lost 0 bases, J lost 4 bases, and 10 bases stayed unmatched. CDR3 length: 16 amino acids. Germline CDR1 and CDR2: SQVTM and ANQGSEA. The CDR3 DNA reads as TGCAGCGTTGAAGATGGGGGGCTAGCGGGGATTTACGAGCAGTACTTC. Amino acids: CSVEDGGLAGIYEQYF.

This clonotype was counted ten times or more. The chain carries TRBV5-1 and TRBJ2-3, with 9 bases identical to TRBD2. V was clipped by 6 bases and J by 6 bases; unmatched bases: 11. CDR3 length equals 15 residues. Germline loops: CDR1 SGHRS, CDR2 YFSETQ. CDR3 sequence reads: CASKVAGALRDTQYF. The CDR3 DNA is TGCGCCAGCAAGGTAGCGGGAGCACTCCGGGATACGCAGTATTTT.

This clonotype occurred a few times. The chain combines TRBV28 with TRBJ1-3; a weak D match, TRBD1 (6 bases). The CDR3 covers 14 residues. The V end lost 6 bases, the J end lost 0 bases, and 9 bases lay between the germline ends. CDR1 MDHEN and CDR2 SYDVKM come from the germline V gene. The CDR3 bases are TGTGCCAGCAGCACAGGGATCTCTGGAAACACCATATATTTT. Amino acids: CASSTGISGNTIYF.

The chain couples TRBV5-5 to TRBJ2-1; TRBD2 aligns across 7 bases. Germline V gives CDR1 SGHKS, CDR2 YYEKEE (reference sequence). The V gene end was trimmed by 4 bases and the J gene end by 2 bases; junction bases not matched to a gene: 6. CDR3 length: 15 amino acids. The CDR3 loop is CASSPSLAAYNEQFF. The CDR3 DNA is TGTGCCAGCAGCCCCTCGCTAGCGGCCTACAATGAGCAGTTCTTC.

This clonotype appeared many times. V usage is TRBV10-3 and J usage is TRBJ2-1, with 7 bases aligning to TRBD2. The V gene end was trimmed by 4 bases and the J gene end by 5 bases; junction bases not matched to a gene: 11. The germline CDR1 and CDR2 sequences are ENHRY and SYGVKD. This CDR3 region has 16 residues. The CDR3 DNA follows: TGTGCCATCAGTGGGGGAGGGATAGGGAGCAACAATGAGCAGTTCTTC. Its translation: CAISGGGIGSNNEQFF.

The sample holds many counts of this clonotype. One end of the junction varies from germline; a read error may be responsible. The chain couples TRBV6-1 to TRBJ1-1; TRBD1 is a possible D gene (5 bases). The CDR3 has 13 residues. Germline CDR1 is MNHNS and CDR2 is SASEGT. The CDR3 region is CASREGRGTEAFF. The CDR3 nucleotides are TGTGCCAGCAGAGAAGGGAGGGGCACTGAAGCTTTCTTT.

There are many counts of this clonotype. The chain employs TRBV5-1 and TRBJ2-7; 7 bases align to TRBD1. The germline CDR1 and CDR2 sequences are SGHRS and YFSETQ. V dropped 0 bases and J dropped 0; count of bases not matched to a gene: 0. CDR3 length: 14 residues. The CDR3 DNA reads as TGCGCCAGCAGCTTGGCAGGGGGCTCCTACGAGCAGTACTTC. It yields the protein CASSLAGGSYEQYF.

The rearrangement joins TRBV27 to TRBJ2-7; 7 nucleotides line up with TRBD2. There are 14 residues in the CDR3. V lost 5 bases, J lost 5 bases, and 9 bases stayed unmatched. Germline values: CDR1 MNHEY, CDR2 SMNVEV (reference sequence). CDR3 loop: CASSQGPGRDEQYF. As DNA, the CDR3 is TGTGCCAGCAGTCAAGGACCGGGGAGGGACGAGCAGTACTTC.

This clonotype was found many times. The V and J genes are TRBV5-1 and TRBJ2-1; 8 positions agree with TRBD1. CDR1 SGHRS and CDR2 YFSETQ come from the germline V gene. V shed 1 base, J shed 9 bases, and the junction held 3 bases outside the gene matches. The CDR3 is 13 amino acids. CDR3 DNA: TGCGCCAGCAGCTTGACAGGGGGGAGTGAGCAGTTCTTC. Translation: CASSLTGGSEQFF.

This clonotype was seen many times. V and J are TRBV11-2 and TRBJ2-7; TRBD1 matches 10 bases. The CDR3 is 17 amino acids. The germline V gene encodes CDR1 SGHAT and CDR2 FQNNGV. V lost 5 bases and J lost 2; bases outside the gene matches: 12. The CDR3 DNA follows: TGTGCCAGCAGCAAACATCTCCGGGACAGGGGTACCTACGAGCAGTACTTC. Translating it yields CASSKHLRDRGTYEQYF.

The chain combines TRBV19 with TRBJ1-2; perhaps TRBD1 as D (6 bases). The germline V gene has CDR1 LNHDA and CDR2 SQIVND (reference sequence). The CDR3 runs to 15 residues. V was trimmed by 5 bases and J by 1 base, leaving 14 bases between them. Here the CDR3 DNA reads TGTGCCAGTAGTCCTCAAGGGGGTCGTAACTATGGCTACACCTTC. It yields the protein CASSPQGGRNYGYTF.

This clonotype was picked up many times. This chain connects TRBV2 to TRBJ2-7, with a weak D call TRBD1 (6 bases). The CDR3 totals 13 residues. Deletions cut 2 bases from V and 7 bases from J, with 12 bases between. Per the germline V gene, CDR1 is SNHLY and CDR2 is FYNNEI. The DNA of the CDR3 is TGTGCCAGCAGTGAACGAGAGGGGGTTGAGCAGTACTTC. It encodes CASSEREGVEQYF. The whole variable domain, filled in from reference TRBV2 and TRBJ2-7, reads EPEVTQTPSHQVTQMGQEVILRCVPISNHLYFYWYRQILGQKVEFLVSFYNNEISEKSEIFDDQFSVERPDGSNFTLKIRSTKLEDSAMYFCASSEREGVEQYFGPGTRLTVT.

This clonotype was counted ten times or more. This sequence joins TRBV24-1 and TRBJ2-3; 15 bases are shared with TRBD2. CDR1 and CDR2 (germline): KGHDR, SFDVKD. This CDR3 has 18 amino acids. With V trimmed by 7 bases and J by 4 bases, 11 bases remained unmatched. CDR3 loop: CATSHPPGLAGGADTQYF. The CDR3 coding sequence is TGTGCCACCAGCCACCCACCGGGACTAGCGGGAGGCGCAGATACGCAGTATTTT.

This clonotype was found many times. The chain joins TRBV2 to TRBJ1-1, with a weak D call TRBD1 (6 bases). This CDR3 region has 14 residues. Deletions cut 5 bases from V and 4 bases from J, with 14 bases between. Germline CDR1 reads SNHLY; CDR2 reads FYNNEI. This CDR3 is CASSKQGGGTEAFF. In DNA form, the CDR3 reads TGTGCCAGCAGTAAACAGGGAGGAGGCACTGAAGCTTTCTTT.

This clonotype was observed a few times. This rearrangement joins TRBV20-1 to TRBJ2-4; 10 nucleotides agree with TRBD2. This CDR3 region has 15 residues. From germline, CDR1 is DFQATT and CDR2 SNEGSKA (reference sequence). After removal of 6 bases from V and 0 bases from J, the junction contained 5 bases not matched to a gene. The CDR3 sequence: CSAASGRVAKNIQYF. The CDR3 coding sequence is TGCAGTGCAGCTAGCGGGAGAGTAGCCAAAAACATTCAGTACTTC.

The table lists this clonotype with many counts. The chain links TRBV12-3 or TRBV12-4 to TRBJ2-1; D may correspond to TRBD1 or TRBD2 (5 bases each). CDR3 length: 13 residues. Trimming removed 6 bases from V and 9 bases from J, with 15 bases in between. CDR3 amino acids: CASSPERGAEQFF. As DNA, the CDR3 is TGTGCCAGCAGCCCTGAAAGAGGGGCTGAGCAGTTCTTC.

This clonotype has just a few counts. This chain links TRBV6-5 with TRBJ2-1; tentatively, D is TRBD1 (6 bases). Germline V gives CDR1 MNHEY, CDR2 SVGAGI. V was pared by 0 bases and J by 6 bases, with 15 bases between. The CDR3 sequence is 16 residues long. The CDR3 bases are TGTGCCAGCAGTTACTCCGACAGGAGCTCTTTCAATGAGCAGTTCTTC. Translation gives CASSYSDRSSFNEQFF.

This clonotype was detected ten times or more. The CDR3 reads CSARDLGEAETQYF. Here the CDR3 DNA reads TGCAGTGCTAGAGATTTAGGGGAGGCAGAGACCCAGTACTTC. The chain couples TRBV20-1 to TRBJ2-5; D is perhaps TRBD2 (6 bases). Trimming pared 0 bases from V and 4 bases from J, leaving 12 bases between. The CDR3 has 14 amino acids. Germline CDR1 and CDR2: DFQATT and SNEGSKA (reference sequence).

This clonotype was found many times. The J gene is TRBJ1-1, the V gene TRBV11-2; 11 nucleotides align to TRBD1. This CDR3 comprises 18 residues. CDR1 SGHAT and CDR2 FQNNGV come from the germline V gene. V shed 5 bases, J shed 1 base, and the junction held 12 bases outside the gene matches. The CDR3: CASSPRIGTGGGNTEAFF. The CDR3 DNA reads TGTGCCAGCAGCCCGAGGATCGGGACAGGGGGAGGGAACACTGAAGCTTTCTTT. Based on the CDR3 plus reference TRBV11-2 and TRBJ1-1, the full variable domain is EAGVAQSPRYKIIEKRQSVAFWCNPISGHATLYWYQQILGQGPKLLIQFQNNGVVDDSQLPKDRFSAERLKGVDSTLKIQPAKLEDSAVYLCASSPRIGTGGGNTEAFFGQGTRLTVV.

This clonotype came up a few times. The rearrangement joins TRBV3-1 to TRBJ1-1; perhaps TRBD1 as D (6 bases). The CDR3 has 14 residues. V was pared by 1 base and J by 10 bases, with 16 bases between. CDR1 is LGHDT, CDR2 YNNKEL, per germline (reference sequence). CDR3 DNA sequence: TGTGCCAGCAGCCAAGCAGGGGCCTCGGGTGGAGCTTTCTTT. This encodes CASSQAGASGGAFF.

The chain combines TRBV12-3 or TRBV12-4 with TRBJ2-5; weak D call: TRBD2 (7 bases). The CDR3 consists of 14 residues. V was pared by 6 bases and J by 5 bases, with 16 bases between. The CDR3 DNA reads as TGTGCCAGCAGCCCGGGGGGCGCGGGGGAGACCCAGTACTTC. Protein: CASSPGGAGETQYF.

This clonotype was seen many times. V usage is TRBV28 and J usage is TRBJ2-7; 8 bases agree with TRBD1. The CDR3 length is 15 residues. V was clipped by 6 bases and J by 2 bases; unmatched bases: 9. Germline CDR1 reads MDHEN; CDR2 reads SYDVKM. The CDR3 DNA sequence: TGTGCCAGCAGGCTTCCGGGACAGGCAACCTACGAGCAGTACTTC. It yields the protein CASRLPGQATYEQYF.